The clone carrying this TCR beta chain was detected ten times or more. Time point here: newly diagnosed GD, antithyroid drugs for less than 3 months. Making the TCR library involved RNA that had been extracted from PBMCs. TCR beta libraries were built with iRepertoire HTBI primers and Arm-PCR of CDR3 regions. TCRdb reprocessed the multiplex PCR reads via MiXCR and lists one record per CDR3 protein. The sample includes 350,000 to 550,000 distinct CDR3 sequences, about a sixth of them seen just once. This CDR3 is built from 13 residues. CDR1 is SNHLY and CDR2 is FYNNEI in the germline V gene. V lost 6 bases to trimming and J lost 1 base, with 10 bases between them. The record originates from a study of regulatory T cells in long-lasting Graves disease. This same sample was also part of a study on T cells in Graves' hyperthyroidism and ophthalmopathy. That investigation notes: A first-round RT-PCR of the TCR CDR3 used the HTBI primer set.

The sample in question was peripheral blood mononuclear cells (PBMCs), obtained at new diagnosis, from a patient treated with antithyroid drugs. The chain combines TRBV2 with TRBJ2-7; no reliable D call. This clonotype was sampled from a woman aged 18-30 years with Graves disease. CDR3 amino acids: CASRVFLSYEQYF. The CDR3, as DNA: TGTGCCAGCAGAGTGTTTCTTTCCTACGAGCAGTACTTC.